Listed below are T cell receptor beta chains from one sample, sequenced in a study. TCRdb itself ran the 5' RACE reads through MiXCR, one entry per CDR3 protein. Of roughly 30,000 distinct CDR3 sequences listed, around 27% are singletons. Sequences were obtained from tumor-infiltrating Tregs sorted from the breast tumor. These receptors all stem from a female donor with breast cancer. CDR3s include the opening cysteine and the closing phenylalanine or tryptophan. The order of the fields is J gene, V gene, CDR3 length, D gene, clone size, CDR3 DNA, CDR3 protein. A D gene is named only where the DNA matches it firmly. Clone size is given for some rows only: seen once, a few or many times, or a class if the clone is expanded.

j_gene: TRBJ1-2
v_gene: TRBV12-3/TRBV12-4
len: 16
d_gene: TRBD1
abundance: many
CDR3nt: TGTGCCAGCAGTTTAGGCCGACAGGGGACGCCCTATGGCTACACCTTC
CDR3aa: CASSLGRQGTPYGYTF

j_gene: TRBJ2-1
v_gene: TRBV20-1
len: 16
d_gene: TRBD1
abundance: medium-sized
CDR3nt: TGCAGTGCTAGAACCCCGGGACAGGGGCCCGTAAGAGGGCAGTTCTTC
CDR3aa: CSARTPGQGPVRGQFF

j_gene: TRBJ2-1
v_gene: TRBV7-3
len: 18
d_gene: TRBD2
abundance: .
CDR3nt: TGTGCCAGCAGCTTAATCGAAACTAGCGGGAGCTCCTACAATGAGCAGTTCTTC
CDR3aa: CASSLIETSGSSYNEQFF

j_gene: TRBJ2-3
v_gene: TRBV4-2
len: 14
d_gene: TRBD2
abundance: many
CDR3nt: TGTGCCAGCAGCCAACGACTAGCAGGGGATACGCAGTATTTT
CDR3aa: CASSQRLAGDTQYF

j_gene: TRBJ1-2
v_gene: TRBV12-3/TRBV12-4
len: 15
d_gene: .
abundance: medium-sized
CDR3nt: TGTGCCAGCAGTTTATGGGGGTCCCGGGACTATGGCTACACCTTC
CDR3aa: CASSLWGSRDYGYTF

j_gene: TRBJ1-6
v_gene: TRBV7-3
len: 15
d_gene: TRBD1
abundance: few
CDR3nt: TGTGCCAGCAGCCGCGGGACAGGAATTAATTCACCCCTCCACTTT
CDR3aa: CASSRGTGINSPLHF

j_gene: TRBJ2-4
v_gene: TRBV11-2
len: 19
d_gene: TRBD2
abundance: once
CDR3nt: TGTGCCAGCAGCCCCCCATTGGGTTCTAGCGGGGTAGCCAAAAACATTCCGTACTTC
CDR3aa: CASSPPLGSSGVAKNIPYF

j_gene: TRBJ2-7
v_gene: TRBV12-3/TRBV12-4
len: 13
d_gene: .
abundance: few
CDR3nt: TGTGCCAGCGGGGAACAGGGTCCCTACGAGCAGTACTTC
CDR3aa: CASGEQGPYEQYF

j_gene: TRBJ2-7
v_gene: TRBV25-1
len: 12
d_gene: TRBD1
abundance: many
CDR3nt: TGTGCCAGTGCACAGGGGGCGGGCGAGCAGTACTTC
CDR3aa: CASAQGAGEQYF

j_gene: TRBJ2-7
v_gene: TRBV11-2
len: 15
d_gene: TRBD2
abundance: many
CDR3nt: TGTGCCAGCACTGTGGGAGGGGTCCCTTCCTACGAGCAGTACTTC
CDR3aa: CASTVGGVPSYEQYF

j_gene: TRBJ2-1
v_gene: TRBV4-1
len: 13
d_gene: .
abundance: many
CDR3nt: TGCGCCAGCAGCCAAGATGGGCGGAATGAGCAGTTCTTC
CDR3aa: CASSQDGRNEQFF

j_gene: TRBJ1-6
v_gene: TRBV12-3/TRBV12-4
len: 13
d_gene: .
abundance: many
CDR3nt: TGTGCCAGCACCAAGGGGGTTCCTTCACCCCTCCACTTT
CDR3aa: CASTKGVPSPLHF

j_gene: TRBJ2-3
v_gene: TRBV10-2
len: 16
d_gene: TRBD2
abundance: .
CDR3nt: TGCGCCAGCGGGGGCTGGACTAGCGGGATAGGTGATACGCAGTATTTT
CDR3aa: CASGGWTSGIGDTQYF

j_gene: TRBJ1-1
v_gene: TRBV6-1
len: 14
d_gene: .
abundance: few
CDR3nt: TGTGCCAGCAGTATATACAGGGAGAACACTGAAGCTTTCTTT
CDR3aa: CASSIYRENTEAFF

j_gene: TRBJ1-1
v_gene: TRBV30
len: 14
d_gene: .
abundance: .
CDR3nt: TGTGCCTGGAGTGTACTACCGCTGAACACTGAAGCTTTCTTT
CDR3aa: CAWSVLPLNTEAFF

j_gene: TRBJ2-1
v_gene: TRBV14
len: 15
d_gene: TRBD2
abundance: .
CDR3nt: TGTGCCAGCAGTTGGACTAGCGGGAGGGCCGCTGAGCAGTTCTTC
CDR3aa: CASSWTSGRAAEQFF

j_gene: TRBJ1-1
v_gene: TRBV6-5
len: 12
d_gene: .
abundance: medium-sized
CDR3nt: TGTGCCAGCAGTTGGGGGAACACTGAAGCTTTCTTT
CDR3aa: CASSWGNTEAFF

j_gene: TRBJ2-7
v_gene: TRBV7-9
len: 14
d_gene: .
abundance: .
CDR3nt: TGTGCCAGCAGCTCCGCTCAGGGGTCCTACGAGCAGTACTTC
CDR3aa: CASSSAQGSYEQYF

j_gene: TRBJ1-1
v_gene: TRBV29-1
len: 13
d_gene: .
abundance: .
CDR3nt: TGCAGCGTTGATGAACAGATGAACACTGAAGCTTTCTTT
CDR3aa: CSVDEQMNTEAFF

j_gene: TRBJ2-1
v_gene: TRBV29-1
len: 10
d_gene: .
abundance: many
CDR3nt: TGCAGCGCTGGGGCGCGAGAGCAGTTCTTC
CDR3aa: CSAGAREQFF

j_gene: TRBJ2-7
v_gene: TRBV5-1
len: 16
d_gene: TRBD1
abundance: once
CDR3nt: TGCGCCAGCAGCCCGCCGTTTGGACAGGGCGTCAACGAGCAGTACTTC
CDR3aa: CASSPPFGQGVNEQYF

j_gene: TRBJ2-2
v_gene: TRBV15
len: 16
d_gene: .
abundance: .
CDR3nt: TGTGCCACCAGCAGAGGGAGGCAGTTCCAGGCCGGGGAGCTGTTTTTT
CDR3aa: CATSRGRQFQAGELFF